A single sample gave rise to the 19 T cell receptor beta chains below, sequenced in a study of shared clonotypes between healthy human individuals. The assay was immunoSEQ multiplex PCR, and TCRdb's table has in-frame clones only and misses some. The data contain roughly 2.6 million clones, around 94% of them singletons. Source material: naive CD4+ T cells sorted from blood. The subset: CD45RA+ positively selected. Receptor source: a man aged 18 to 30 in good health.

Concerning this clone: Other DNA sequences in this specimen translate into the identical CDR3. V gene TRBV9 combines with J gene TRBJ1-5, with D uncertain. Germline V gene lookup returns CDR1 SGDLS and CDR2 YYNGEE. CDR3 length equals 14 residues. V dropped 0 bases and J dropped 2 bases, with 6 bases sitting between them. The CDR3 reads CASSVDGGNQPQHF. The CDR3 bases are TGTGCCAGCAGCGTAGACGGGGGCAATCAGCCCCAGCATTTT.

The gene calls are TRBV5-1 and TRBJ2-3; D remains unclear. Germline assignment: CDR1 SGHRS and CDR2 YFSETQ. The CDR3 covers 14 residues. V lost 0 bases, J lost 4 bases, and 9 bases lay in between. The CDR3 reads CASSLAVPPDTQYF. The CDR3 DNA reads as TGCGCCAGCAGCTTGGCCGTCCCTCCAGATACGCAGTATTTT.

This chain connects TRBV11-2 to TRBJ1-2; tentatively, D is TRBD1 (6 bases). This CDR3 is 17 amino acids long. V shed 2 bases and J shed 6 bases, with 22 bases lying between them. The germline gives CDR1 SGHAT, CDR2 FQNNGV. CDR3 bases: TGTGCCAGCAGCTTATTGTGGGCGAGACAGGATAATAATGGCTACACCTTC. It is translated as CASSLLWARQDNNGYTF. Complete variable domain (other parts from reference TRBV11-2 and TRBJ1-2): EAGVAQSPRYKIIEKRQSVAFWCNPISGHATLYWYQQILGQGPKLLIQFQNNGVVDDSQLPKDRFSAERLKGVDSTLKIQPAKLEDSAVYLCASSLLWARQDNNGYTFGSGTRLTVV.

The chain couples TRBV20-1 to TRBJ1-1; the D is unclear. CDR3 size: 10 residues. Germline values: CDR1 DFQATT, CDR2 SNEGSKA (reference sequence). The V gene lost 8 bases and the J gene lost 4 bases, with 8 bases spanning the gap. As DNA, the CDR3 is TGCAGTCTTGGTCGCACTGAAGCTTTCTTT. Translation: CSLGRTEAFF.

This chain uses TRBV5-1 with TRBJ1-1; 7 bases map to TRBD1. Germline V gene lookup returns CDR1 SGHRS and CDR2 YFSETQ. The CDR3 loop spans 13 amino acids. The J segment lost 10 bases and the V segment lost 0 bases, leaving 6 bases of the junction unmatched. Written as DNA, the CDR3 is TGCGCCAGCAGCTTGGGGGGACAGCCGGCAGCTTTCTTT. Amino acids: CASSLGGQPAAFF. Combining the CDR3 with reference TRBV5-1 and TRBJ1-1 gives the whole variable domain KAGVTQTPRYLIKTRGQQVTLSCSPISGHRSVSWYQQTPGQGLQFLFEYFSETQRNKGNFPGRFSGRQFSNSRSEMNVSTLELGDSALYLCASSLGGQPAAFFGQGTRLTVV.

This clone was seen only once. V and J are TRBV9 and TRBJ2-1; D might be TRBD1 (6 bases). V was cut by 0 bases and J by 8 bases, with 15 bases left in between. The CDR3 is 15 amino acids. CDR1 SGDLS and CDR2 YYNGEE come from the germline V gene. Written as DNA, the CDR3 is TGTGCCAGCAGCGTAGTTGGGGGCAGCGGCGATGAGCAGTTCTTC. This gives the protein CASSVVGGSGDEQFF.

V and J are TRBV6-6 and TRBJ2-7; TRBD1 is a possible D gene (6 bases). CDR3 size: 15 residues. Trimming left V 2 bases short and J 2 bases short, with 13 bases between. Germline V lookup: CDR1 MNHNY, CDR2 SVGAGI (reference sequence). The chain's CDR3 is CASSYTGHVTYEQYF. The CDR3 nucleotides read TGTGCCAGCAGTTACACGGGACACGTAACCTACGAGCAGTACTTC.

The CDR3 region has the DNA TGTGCCACCAGCAGAGATATCCAAGAGACCCAGTACTTC. It yields the protein CATSRDIQETQYF. The rearrangement links TRBV15 to TRBJ2-5; D is ambiguous. Between the trimmed V and J ends, which lost 0 bases and 1 base, there was a span of 3 bases. From germline, CDR1 is LNHNV and CDR2 YYDKDF (reference sequence). This CDR3 comprises 13 residues.

This clone occurred a few times. The chain links TRBV30 to TRBJ1-5; D ambiguous. The germline gives CDR1 GTSNPN, CDR2 SVGIG (reference sequence). V was trimmed by 0 bases and J by 0 bases, leaving 9 bases between them. The CDR3 consists of 15 residues. CDR3 DNA: TGTGCCTGGAGTGTAGGCAGGATTAGCAATCAGCCCCAGCATTTT. Amino acids: CAWSVGRISNQPQHF.

The rearrangement joins TRBV30 to TRBJ2-7; 8 bases align to TRBD2. Germline CDR1 GTSNPN, CDR2 SVGIG (reference sequence). CDR3 size: 15 residues. Germline trimming cut 0 bases from V and 2 bases from J; bases unmatched to any gene: 6. CDR3 DNA sequence: TGTGCCTGGAGTGTACGGTCGGGAGGGCCCTACGAGCAGTACTTC. It codes for CAWSVRSGGPYEQYF.

The J gene is TRBJ2-3, the V gene TRBV5-4; 8 bases align to TRBD1. Per the germline V gene, CDR1 is SGHNT and CDR2 is YYREEE (reference sequence). V lost 5 bases to trimming and J lost 2 bases; unmatched junction nucleotides: 4. The CDR3 sequence is 14 residues long. CDR3 region: CASSGQGHTDTQYF. CDR3 sequence (DNA): TGTGCCAGCAGTGGACAGGGCCACACAGATACGCAGTATTTT.

This clone was observed a few times. At the DNA level, this CDR3 is encoded by other sequences in the same sample as well. This chain uses TRBV30 with TRBJ1-1; D gene ambiguous. V was pared by 3 bases and J by 2 bases, with 7 bases between. The CDR3 has 12 amino acids. The germline V gene encodes CDR1 GTSNPN and CDR2 SVGIG (reference sequence). The CDR3 nucleotides are TGTGCCTGGAGACAGCTAAACACTGAAGCTTTCTTT. It yields the protein CAWRQLNTEAFF.

The V gene is TRBV5-4, the J gene TRBJ2-2, with 8 bases fitting TRBD2. V lost 3 bases, J lost 1 base, and 5 bases stayed unmatched. The CDR3 totals 16 residues. Germline V gives CDR1 SGHNT, CDR2 YYREEE (reference sequence). CDR3: CASSSSSGRNTGELFF. CDR3 DNA: TGTGCCAGCAGCTCTTCTAGCGGGCGGAACACCGGGGAGCTGTTTTTT.

The chain recombines TRBV2 with TRBJ1-2, with D unresolved. CDR1 SNHLY and CDR2 FYNNEI come from the germline V gene. The CDR3 spans 13 residues. The V gene lost 9 bases and the J gene lost 2 bases, with 13 bases spanning the gap. The chain's CDR3 is CARGRAGNYGYTF. CDR3 DNA sequence: TGTGCCAGAGGGCGTGCGGGGAACTATGGCTACACCTTC.

This clone has just one count. J is TRBJ2-7 and V is TRBV29-1; no clear D. This CDR3 comprises 13 residues. Trimming took off 3 bases at V and 0 bases at J, with 9 bases between the two ends. Germline loops: CDR1 SQVTM, CDR2 ANQGSEA. The chain's CDR3 is CSVDVGSSYEQYF. CDR3 coding DNA: TGCAGCGTTGACGTGGGGTCCTCCTACGAGCAGTACTTC.

J is TRBJ2-1 and V is TRBV6-5, with D possibly matching TRBD2 (5 bases). The CDR3 consists of 14 residues. Germline CDR1 reads MNHEY; CDR2 reads SVGAGI. V shed 10 bases and J shed 2 bases, with 15 bases lying between them. The DNA for the CDR3 is TGTGCCACCTCAATGGGAGTCCCCTACAATGAGCAGTTCTTC. Its translation is CATSMGVPYNEQFF.

This clone came up once. CDR3 in amino acids: CASSLDFGTDTQYF. CDR3 DNA sequence: TGTGCCAGCAGCTTAGATTTCGGCACAGATACGCAGTATTTT. The V and J genes are TRBV7-9 and TRBJ2-3; D unresolved. CDR3 length: 14 residues. Between the trimmed V and J ends, which lost 1 base and 1 base, there was a span of 6 bases. Germline loops: CDR1 SEHNR, CDR2 FQNEAQ (reference sequence). The complete variable domain, with remaining parts taken from reference TRBV7-9 and TRBJ2-3, reads DTGVSQNPRHKITKRGQNVTFRCDPISEHNRLYWYRQTLGQGPEFLTYFQNEAQLEKSRLLSDRFSAERPKGSFSTLEIQRTEQGDSAMYLCASSLDFGTDTQYFGPGTRLTVL.

In DNA, the CDR3 is TGTGCCAGCAGCCAAGTTCGACAGACAGATACGCAGTATTTT. It yields the protein CASSQVRQTDTQYF. The J gene is TRBJ2-3, the V gene TRBV14; possible D gene TRBD1, 5 bases. This CDR3 comprises 14 residues. The V gene's germline CDR1 is SGHDN and CDR2 FVKESK. V gave up 1 base and J gave up 3 bases, with 8 bases separating them.

The sample holds one count of this clone. The chain uses TRBV2 and TRBJ2-7, with D possibly matching TRBD1 (5 bases). The CDR3 is 14 residues long. Trimming shortened V by 7 bases and J by 5 bases, and 18 bases separated the two germline ends. CDR1 and CDR2 from the germline V gene are SNHLY and FYNNEI. CDR3 in DNA: TGTGCCAGCACTATTGGGGCAAAAGGAGACGAGCAGTACTTC. The encoded protein is CASTIGAKGDEQYF. Variable domain in full (rest from reference TRBV2 and TRBJ2-7): EPEVTQTPSHQVTQMGQEVILRCVPISNHLYFYWYRQILGQKVEFLVSFYNNEISEKSEIFDDQFSVERPDGSNFTLKIRSTKLEDSAMYFCASTIGAKGDEQYFGPGTRLTVT.